This T cell receptor (beta chain) was recovered during a study of blood T cell repertoires in COVID-19. Profiled with immunoSEQ multiplex PCR; TCRdb holds only in-frame clones, not every one. Of about 200,000 clones in the sample, 86% were seen once. Germline CDR1 is ENHRY and CDR2 is SYGVKD. The CDR3 consists of 16 residues. The V segment lost 0 bases and the J segment 5 bases; nucleotides outside the gene matches: 4. Sample: peripheral blood. The V gene is TRBV10-3, the J gene TRBJ2-1, with 10 bases matching TRBD1. The TCR originated in a man older than 75 with acute or convalescent COVID-19. CDR3 coding DNA: TGTGCCATCAGTGAGTCGGCCGGGACAGGGGACAATGAGCAGTTCTTC. Its translation is CAISESAGTGDNEQFF.